This T cell receptor (beta chain) was recorded in a study of shared clonotypes between healthy human individuals (dated by TCRdb to 2018 to 2021). In terms of the full investigation: Three men and two women, aged 18 to 49 years, made up the cohort. For each donor, three plates each were used for CD4 naive and CD4 memory, two plates were used for CD8 naive, and one plate was used for CD8 memory. Per donor, leukapheresis produced somewhere between about 0.9 and 9.5 billion PBMCs. To increase sequencing depth and limit assay-specific biases, different laboratories used diverse techniques to prepare libraries and sequence TCR repertoires. Blood TCR repertoires of roughly 5 healthy adults were deeply sequenced to estimate repertoire size and the extent of clonotype sharing between individuals. Study-wide conclusions, independent of this receptor: The genetic and exposure-history diversity represented was limited by the small number of donors. Based on pairwise subsampling, the degree of clonotype sharing among donors was expected to be affected by sequencing depth. Across several donors, approximately 4.6% of naive CD4, 3.5% of naive CD8, about 2.3% of memory CD4, and about 0.44% of memory CD8 clonotypes were shared. Sampling was restricted to blood, and TCR repertoires in tissues likely differ from the TCR repertoires found in blood. Clonotypes shared by all four sorted-subset donors showed higher generation probabilities than non-shared clonotypes. Rarefaction of sorted-subset datasets indicated incomplete sequencing despite the large sequencing depth. Naive subsets generally had larger estimated clonotype richness than memory subsets did.

Relative to germline, V is 3 bases shorter and J is 3 bases shorter, with 8 bases between their ends. CDR1 MDHEN and CDR2 SYDVKM were looked up in the germline V gene. From its cysteine to its phenylalanine, the CDR3 spans 14 amino acids. Kept here is only the CDR3 DNA, which spans 42 bases and is read in frame from base 1. TCR CDR3 regions were amplified from genomic DNA by multiplex PCR using the deep immunoSEQ assay. Extracted genomic DNA from each cell subset was distributed evenly across all wells of several immunoSEQ 96-well plates, and each plate was treated as a replicate. For sorted subsets, approximately 210 ng of genomic DNA, equivalent to around 29,000 T cell genomes, went into each replicate PCR. Purified libraries were measured with a Qubit 3.0 fluorometer, size-checked on a Bioanalyzer 2100, and measured again with the KAPA Library Quantification kit. A separate single-read 150-cycle Illumina NextSeq 550 flow cell was used to sequence each immunoSEQ 96-well plate. Per the source publication's procedure: The immunoSEQ output contained only junctional sequences without quality scores, so filtering could not match that applied to full-length reads. To assign V/J genes and CDR3, sequences were annotated using PyIR, a Python wrapper for IgBLAST v1.9, with IMGT germline references. Reads were filtered out if the reads had weak V/J assignments (E-value above 1e-6), no CDR3, stop codons, out-of-frame junctions, or ambiguous translated residues. V3J clonotypes were defined as sequences sharing the same inferred V gene, J gene, and CDR3 amino acid sequence. The percentage overlap between two repertoires was calculated by dividing the number of shared unique clonotypes by the size of the smaller repertoire. Repertoire richness was assessed with RTK rarefaction, the Chao1 estimator, and Recon v2.1 estimates of unobserved clonotypes. OLGA was used to compute generation probabilities for all TCRbeta clonotypes that the gDNA method yielded from several donors. TCRdb took this table from immuneACCESS and kept in-frame rearrangements with V and J called. Such tables lack part of the clones; where checked against another copy, unresolved V genes explain under half of the gap, and the rest is unexplained. V and J calls and clone size are as listed in that table; D and trimming were resolved from the DNA. The sample table lists hundreds of thousands of clones, around 73% of them with a count of one. The ten largest clones represent 1.5% to 2% of the sample.

The donors were healthy, HIV-negative adults with no recently reported acute infections or vaccinations. Every donor was a Caucasian adult residing in Nashville, Tennessee, USA. CD4+ T cells were enriched by magnetic negative selection, after which naive cells were positively selected on CD45RA and the negative fraction was taken as the memory subset. After blood collection by leukapheresis, PBMCs were isolated using Ficoll-Histopaque density gradient centrifugation and then cryopreserved in the vapor phase of liquid nitrogen. Purity and quantity of every magnetically sorted T cell population were checked by analytical flow cytometry. Genomic DNA was isolated from every sorted fraction and measured by UV absorbance on a Nanodrop 2000c. Worth noting for this clone: The antigen it recognizes is unknown. Base qualities are not provided; no much larger clone lies one nucleotide away.

The receptor was isolated from a woman in her twenties or thirties in good health. Sequencing input: memory CD4+ T cells sorted from blood. Sample cell subset or site, as interpreted from the label and publication: CD45RA-negative fraction. Here the chain combines TRBV28 and TRBJ1-4, with the D segment identity uncertain. CDR3 loop: CASSFRGANEKLFF. The nucleotide sequence is given as TGTGCCAGCAGTTTCAGAGGAGCTAATGAAAAACTGTTTTTT.